This record concerns one T cell receptor beta chain sequence. The data were taken from a study of blood T cell repertoires in COVID-19. The wider study: Acute-phase and convalescent COVID-19 samples originated in the United States, Italy and Spain. From T cells, B-cell-depleted T cells, or PBMCs came the material, which was cDNA or gDNA.

The authors' processing: Amplifying reference gene primers gave estimates of nucleated cell counts. Only in-frame clones appear in the TCRdb table, and some are missing; sequencing was by immunoSEQ multiplex PCR. V and J calls and clone size follow that table, whereas D and trimming were derived from the DNA. The sample consists of under 95,000 clones, roughly 86% of them appearing once. Sequencing used peripheral blood. This receptor was identified in a woman aged 80 or over with acute or convalescent COVID-19.

In DNA form, the CDR3 reads TGTGCCAGCAGGGCGGAGTATGGCTACACCTTC. Protein product: CASRAEYGYTF. The chain links TRBV6-5 to TRBJ1-2; D unresolved. The germline V gene has CDR1 MNHEY and CDR2 SVGAGI. Trimming removed 6 bases from V and 5 bases from J, with 7 bases in between. This CDR3 spans 11 amino acids.